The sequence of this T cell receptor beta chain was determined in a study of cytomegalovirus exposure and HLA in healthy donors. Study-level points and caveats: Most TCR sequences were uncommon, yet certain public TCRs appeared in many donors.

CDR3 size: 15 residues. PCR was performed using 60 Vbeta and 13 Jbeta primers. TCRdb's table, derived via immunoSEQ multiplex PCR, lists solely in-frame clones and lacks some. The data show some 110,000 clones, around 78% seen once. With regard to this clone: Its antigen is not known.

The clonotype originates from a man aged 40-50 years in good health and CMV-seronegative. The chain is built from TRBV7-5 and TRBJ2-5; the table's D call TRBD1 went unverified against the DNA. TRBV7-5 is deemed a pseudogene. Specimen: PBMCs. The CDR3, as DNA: TGTGCCAGAAGCTTAGTATTGGGGGCCTCAAAGACCCAGTACTTC. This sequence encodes CARSLVLGASKTQYF.